Listed here are 22 T cell receptor beta chains from one sample, sequenced in a study of blood T cell repertoires in COVID-19. Measured with immunoSEQ multiplex PCR; TCRdb has only the in-frame clones, and not every one. Of over 150,000 clones in the sample, roughly 90% were seen once. Sequencing was performed on peripheral blood. The origin of the receptors is a woman aged 60-75 years who had recovered from COVID-19.

This chain links TRBV4-2 with TRBJ2-7; 9 bases are shared with TRBD2. The V and J ends lost 0 bases and 1 base, in that order; junction bases with no gene match: 4. Germline CDR1 LGHNA, CDR2 YNFKEQ. This CDR3 has 16 residues. The CDR3 DNA sequence: TGTGCCAGCAGCCAAGATCCAGCGGGGGGTTCCTACGAGCAGTACTTC. Its protein is CASSQDPAGGSYEQYF.

As concerns this clone: Additional DNA sequences in this sample encode the identical CDR3. This chain connects TRBV6-5 to TRBJ1-2, with D possibly matching TRBD1 (5 bases). The CDR3 runs to 14 residues. Germline values: CDR1 MNHEY, CDR2 SVGAGI. V lost 0 bases and J lost 2, with 7 bases in between. CDR3 region: CASSYSRQNYGYTF. CDR3 coding DNA: TGTGCCAGCAGTTACTCGAGACAGAACTATGGCTACACCTTC.

This clone has more than one count but fewer than ten. The chain carries TRBV5-1 and TRBJ2-7; possibly TRBD1 for D (6 bases). The CDR3 covers 15 residues. Trimming shortened V by 7 bases and J by 5 bases, and 22 bases separated the two germline ends. In germline, CDR1 is SGHRS, CDR2 YFSETQ. The CDR3 DNA sequence: TGCGCCAGCCAAATTGCACAGCGAACAGGGAACGAGCAGTACTTC. Translation gives CASQIAQRTGNEQYF.

The genes are TRBV5-1 and TRBJ2-1; no clear D gene. This CDR3 comprises 13 residues. Trimming removed 1 base from V and 4 bases from J, with 6 bases in between. Per germline, CDR1 SGHRS and CDR2 YFSETQ. The DNA of the CDR3 is TGCGCCAGCAGCTTGTTCGGGTACAATGAGCAGTTCTTC. It codes for CASSLFGYNEQFF. Full variable domain (missing parts from reference TRBV5-1 and TRBJ2-1): KAGVTQTPRYLIKTRGQQVTLSCSPISGHRSVSWYQQTPGQGLQFLFEYFSETQRNKGNFPGRFSGRQFSNSRSEMNVSTLELGDSALYLCASSLFGYNEQFFGPGTRLTVL.

At least ten counts were recorded for this clone. This chain uses TRBV18 with TRBJ1-1; 7 nucleotides match TRBD1. The V and J ends lost 5 bases and 1 base, in that order; junction bases with no gene match: 1. The CDR3 length is 13 residues. Germline V gives CDR1 KGHSH, CDR2 LQKENI. CDR3 coding DNA: TGTGCCAGCTCAGACAGGGAGAACACTGAAGCTTTCTTT. It specifies CASSDRENTEAFF.

The chain is built from TRBV19 and TRBJ1-2; tentative D call: TRBD1 (6 bases). Trimming left V 9 bases short and J 4 bases short, with 15 bases between. Germline assignment: CDR1 LNHDA and CDR2 SQIVND (reference sequence). This CDR3 is built from 13 residues. The CDR3 DNA reads TGTGCCAGCCGAGGGGGAAACGCCTATGGCTACACCTTC. Amino acids: CASRGGNAYGYTF.

The V call is TRBV5-5, the J call TRBJ2-1; 11 nucleotides align to TRBD2. The V gene end was trimmed by 3 bases and the J gene end by 4 bases; junction bases not matched to a gene: 3. The CDR3 has 15 amino acids. Germline CDR1 reads SGHKS; CDR2 reads YYEKEE (reference sequence). The CDR3 protein is CASSSIAGGYNEQFF. As DNA, the CDR3 is TGTGCCAGCAGCTCAATAGCGGGGGGGTACAATGAGCAGTTCTTC.

This chain connects TRBV2 to TRBJ1-5, with D possibly TRBD1 on 6 matching bases. CDR3 length: 14 amino acids. Germline V lookup: CDR1 SNHLY, CDR2 FYNNEI. The V end was cut by 6 bases, the J end by 11 bases, with 20 bases between. The CDR3 region is CASSGSAGVLAQHF. The DNA of the CDR3 is TGTGCCAGCAGCGGTTCGGCAGGGGTTCTGGCCCAGCATTTT.

This sequence joins TRBV3-1 (or the pseudogene TRBV3-2) and TRBJ2-1; unclear D gene. The germline CDR1 and CDR2 sequences are LGHDT and YNNKEL (reference sequence). Trimming removed 1 base at V and 5 bases at J, with 12 bases between. This CDR3 spans 15 amino acids. The CDR3 region has the DNA TGTGCCAGCAGCCAAGGTTCTAGACGGAACAATGAGCAGTTCTTC. Translation: CASSQGSRRNNEQFF.

The chain combines TRBV27 with TRBJ2-7; 9 bases line up with TRBD1. The J segment lost 4 bases and the V segment lost 4 bases, leaving 8 bases of the junction unmatched. CDR1 is MNHEY, CDR2 SMNVEV, per germline (reference sequence). The CDR3 extends over 15 amino acids. In DNA form, the CDR3 reads TGTGCCAGCAGTTCGTACAGGGGGCGGAGGTACGAGCAGTACTTC. It is translated as CASSSYRGRRYEQYF.

Ten or more counts support this clone. J is TRBJ2-1 and V is TRBV7-7; D remains unclear. The CDR3 runs to 15 residues. V lost 6 bases to trimming and J lost 0 bases, with 12 bases between them. Germline values: CDR1 SSHAT, CDR2 FNYEAQ (reference sequence). The CDR3 is CASRPTVNSYNEQFF. The CDR3 DNA follows: TGTGCCAGCAGACCCACAGTAAACTCCTACAATGAGCAGTTCTTC.

The rearrangement joins TRBV18 to TRBJ2-5; 11 nucleotides align to TRBD1. This CDR3 region has 14 residues. Germline CDR1 is KGHSH and CDR2 is LQKENI. The V segment lost 6 bases and the J segment 5 bases; nucleotides outside the gene matches: 5. CDR3 protein: CASSRRDRGETQYF. As DNA, the CDR3 is TGTGCCAGCTCTCGCCGGGACAGGGGGGAGACCCAGTACTTC.

The V gene is TRBV5-1, the J gene TRBJ2-7, with D possibly TRBD1 on 5 matching bases. From germline, CDR1 is SGHRS and CDR2 YFSETQ. The V and J ends lost 0 bases and 2 bases respectively, with 9 bases between them. The CDR3 sequence is 14 residues long. This chain's CDR3 is CASSLVTGTYEQYF. The CDR3 coding sequence is TGCGCCAGCAGCTTGGTCACAGGTACCTACGAGCAGTACTTC.

CDR3 loop: CASSSKTGNHEQYF. DNA for the CDR3: TGTGCCAGCAGCTCTAAGACAGGGAACCACGAGCAGTACTTC. V usage is TRBV5-4 and J usage is TRBJ2-7; TRBD1 matches 7 bases. V gave up 3 bases and J gave up 5 bases; unmatched junction bases: 8. This CDR3 is built from 14 residues. Germline V gene lookup returns CDR1 SGHNT and CDR2 YYREEE (reference sequence). Complete variable domain (other parts from reference TRBV5-4 and TRBJ2-7): ETGVTQSPTHLIKTRGQQVTLRCSSQSGHNTVSWYQQALGQGPQFIFQYYREEENGRGNFPPRFSGLQFPNYSSELNVNALELDDSALYLCASSSKTGNHEQYFGPGTRLTVT.

The V call is TRBV19, the J call TRBJ2-1; TRBD1 agrees at 8 bases. The CDR3 is 14 residues long. Per germline, CDR1 LNHDA and CDR2 SQIVND (reference sequence). The ends lost 6 bases at V and 3 bases at J; junction bases unmatched: 4. The CDR3 sequence: CASSRDRSYNEQFF. DNA for the CDR3: TGTGCCAGTAGCCGGGACAGGAGCTACAATGAGCAGTTCTTC.

This sequence joins TRBV7-9 and TRBJ2-5; 8 bases fit TRBD2. Per germline, CDR1 SEHNR and CDR2 FQNEAQ (reference sequence). The CDR3 length is 16 residues. The trim removed 6 bases at V and 0 bases at J, leaving 9 bases unmatched. CDR3 nucleotides: TGTGCCAGCAGTTACGTCAGCGGGGGAGACCAAGAGACCCAGTACTTC. It yields the protein CASSYVSGGDQETQYF.

The chain uses TRBV6-5 and TRBJ1-1; perhaps TRBD1 as D (5 bases). The CDR3 extends over 14 amino acids. V was pared by 6 bases and J by 3 bases, with 14 bases between. In germline, CDR1 is MNHEY, CDR2 SVGAGI. Written as DNA, the CDR3 is TGTGCCAGCAGGACTGGAGGGACGGACACTGAAGCTTTCTTT. Amino acids: CASRTGGTDTEAFF.

The rearrangement joins TRBV5-1 to TRBJ2-5, with 10 nucleotides matching TRBD2. CDR3 length equals 15 residues. From germline, CDR1 is SGHRS and CDR2 YFSETQ. Trimming at V came to 5 bases and at J to 3 bases, leaving 7 bases not matched to a gene. The CDR3 here is CASRRRLAGEETQYF. The CDR3 coding sequence is TGCGCCAGCAGACGCCGACTAGCGGGTGAAGAGACCCAGTACTTC.

CDR3: CASSRFGTGAQGAFF. The CDR3 nucleotides read TGTGCCAGCAGTCGGTTCGGGACAGGGGCCCAAGGAGCTTTCTTT. The chain recombines TRBV5-6 with TRBJ1-1, with 10 nucleotides matching TRBD1. The CDR3 is made up of 15 amino acids. Germline assignment: CDR1 SGHDT and CDR2 YYEEEE. V shed 5 bases and J 10 bases; nucleotides not matched to a gene: 14.

The chain combines TRBV4-2 with TRBJ1-3, with D possibly being TRBD1 (6 bases). CDR1 and CDR2 (germline): LGHNA, YNFKEQ. This CDR3 region has 18 residues. Trimming took off 1 base at V and 0 bases at J, with 16 bases between the two ends. The CDR3 is CASSQVGGPESSGNTIYF. DNA for the CDR3: TGTGCCAGCAGCCAAGTAGGGGGTCCCGAGAGCTCTGGAAACACCATATATTTT.

The chain uses TRBV2 and TRBJ1-1; tentatively, D is TRBD1 (6 bases). V dropped 7 bases and J dropped 4 bases, with 16 bases sitting between them. Germline assignment: CDR1 SNHLY and CDR2 FYNNEI. The CDR3 totals 14 residues. CDR3 sequence (DNA): TGTGCCAGCACCATATCAGGGGCAAGCACTGAAGCTTTCTTT. It encodes CASTISGASTEAFF.

The CDR3, as DNA: TGTGCCAGCAGTGAGGGACAGTATAATTCACCCCTCCACTTT. It translates to CASSEGQYNSPLHF. The rearrangement uses TRBV2 and TRBJ1-6, with TRBD1 matching 7 bases. Germline values: CDR1 SNHLY, CDR2 FYNNEI. The CDR3 is 14 residues long. The junction had 0 bases not matched to a gene; V was cut back by 3 bases and J by 4 bases.